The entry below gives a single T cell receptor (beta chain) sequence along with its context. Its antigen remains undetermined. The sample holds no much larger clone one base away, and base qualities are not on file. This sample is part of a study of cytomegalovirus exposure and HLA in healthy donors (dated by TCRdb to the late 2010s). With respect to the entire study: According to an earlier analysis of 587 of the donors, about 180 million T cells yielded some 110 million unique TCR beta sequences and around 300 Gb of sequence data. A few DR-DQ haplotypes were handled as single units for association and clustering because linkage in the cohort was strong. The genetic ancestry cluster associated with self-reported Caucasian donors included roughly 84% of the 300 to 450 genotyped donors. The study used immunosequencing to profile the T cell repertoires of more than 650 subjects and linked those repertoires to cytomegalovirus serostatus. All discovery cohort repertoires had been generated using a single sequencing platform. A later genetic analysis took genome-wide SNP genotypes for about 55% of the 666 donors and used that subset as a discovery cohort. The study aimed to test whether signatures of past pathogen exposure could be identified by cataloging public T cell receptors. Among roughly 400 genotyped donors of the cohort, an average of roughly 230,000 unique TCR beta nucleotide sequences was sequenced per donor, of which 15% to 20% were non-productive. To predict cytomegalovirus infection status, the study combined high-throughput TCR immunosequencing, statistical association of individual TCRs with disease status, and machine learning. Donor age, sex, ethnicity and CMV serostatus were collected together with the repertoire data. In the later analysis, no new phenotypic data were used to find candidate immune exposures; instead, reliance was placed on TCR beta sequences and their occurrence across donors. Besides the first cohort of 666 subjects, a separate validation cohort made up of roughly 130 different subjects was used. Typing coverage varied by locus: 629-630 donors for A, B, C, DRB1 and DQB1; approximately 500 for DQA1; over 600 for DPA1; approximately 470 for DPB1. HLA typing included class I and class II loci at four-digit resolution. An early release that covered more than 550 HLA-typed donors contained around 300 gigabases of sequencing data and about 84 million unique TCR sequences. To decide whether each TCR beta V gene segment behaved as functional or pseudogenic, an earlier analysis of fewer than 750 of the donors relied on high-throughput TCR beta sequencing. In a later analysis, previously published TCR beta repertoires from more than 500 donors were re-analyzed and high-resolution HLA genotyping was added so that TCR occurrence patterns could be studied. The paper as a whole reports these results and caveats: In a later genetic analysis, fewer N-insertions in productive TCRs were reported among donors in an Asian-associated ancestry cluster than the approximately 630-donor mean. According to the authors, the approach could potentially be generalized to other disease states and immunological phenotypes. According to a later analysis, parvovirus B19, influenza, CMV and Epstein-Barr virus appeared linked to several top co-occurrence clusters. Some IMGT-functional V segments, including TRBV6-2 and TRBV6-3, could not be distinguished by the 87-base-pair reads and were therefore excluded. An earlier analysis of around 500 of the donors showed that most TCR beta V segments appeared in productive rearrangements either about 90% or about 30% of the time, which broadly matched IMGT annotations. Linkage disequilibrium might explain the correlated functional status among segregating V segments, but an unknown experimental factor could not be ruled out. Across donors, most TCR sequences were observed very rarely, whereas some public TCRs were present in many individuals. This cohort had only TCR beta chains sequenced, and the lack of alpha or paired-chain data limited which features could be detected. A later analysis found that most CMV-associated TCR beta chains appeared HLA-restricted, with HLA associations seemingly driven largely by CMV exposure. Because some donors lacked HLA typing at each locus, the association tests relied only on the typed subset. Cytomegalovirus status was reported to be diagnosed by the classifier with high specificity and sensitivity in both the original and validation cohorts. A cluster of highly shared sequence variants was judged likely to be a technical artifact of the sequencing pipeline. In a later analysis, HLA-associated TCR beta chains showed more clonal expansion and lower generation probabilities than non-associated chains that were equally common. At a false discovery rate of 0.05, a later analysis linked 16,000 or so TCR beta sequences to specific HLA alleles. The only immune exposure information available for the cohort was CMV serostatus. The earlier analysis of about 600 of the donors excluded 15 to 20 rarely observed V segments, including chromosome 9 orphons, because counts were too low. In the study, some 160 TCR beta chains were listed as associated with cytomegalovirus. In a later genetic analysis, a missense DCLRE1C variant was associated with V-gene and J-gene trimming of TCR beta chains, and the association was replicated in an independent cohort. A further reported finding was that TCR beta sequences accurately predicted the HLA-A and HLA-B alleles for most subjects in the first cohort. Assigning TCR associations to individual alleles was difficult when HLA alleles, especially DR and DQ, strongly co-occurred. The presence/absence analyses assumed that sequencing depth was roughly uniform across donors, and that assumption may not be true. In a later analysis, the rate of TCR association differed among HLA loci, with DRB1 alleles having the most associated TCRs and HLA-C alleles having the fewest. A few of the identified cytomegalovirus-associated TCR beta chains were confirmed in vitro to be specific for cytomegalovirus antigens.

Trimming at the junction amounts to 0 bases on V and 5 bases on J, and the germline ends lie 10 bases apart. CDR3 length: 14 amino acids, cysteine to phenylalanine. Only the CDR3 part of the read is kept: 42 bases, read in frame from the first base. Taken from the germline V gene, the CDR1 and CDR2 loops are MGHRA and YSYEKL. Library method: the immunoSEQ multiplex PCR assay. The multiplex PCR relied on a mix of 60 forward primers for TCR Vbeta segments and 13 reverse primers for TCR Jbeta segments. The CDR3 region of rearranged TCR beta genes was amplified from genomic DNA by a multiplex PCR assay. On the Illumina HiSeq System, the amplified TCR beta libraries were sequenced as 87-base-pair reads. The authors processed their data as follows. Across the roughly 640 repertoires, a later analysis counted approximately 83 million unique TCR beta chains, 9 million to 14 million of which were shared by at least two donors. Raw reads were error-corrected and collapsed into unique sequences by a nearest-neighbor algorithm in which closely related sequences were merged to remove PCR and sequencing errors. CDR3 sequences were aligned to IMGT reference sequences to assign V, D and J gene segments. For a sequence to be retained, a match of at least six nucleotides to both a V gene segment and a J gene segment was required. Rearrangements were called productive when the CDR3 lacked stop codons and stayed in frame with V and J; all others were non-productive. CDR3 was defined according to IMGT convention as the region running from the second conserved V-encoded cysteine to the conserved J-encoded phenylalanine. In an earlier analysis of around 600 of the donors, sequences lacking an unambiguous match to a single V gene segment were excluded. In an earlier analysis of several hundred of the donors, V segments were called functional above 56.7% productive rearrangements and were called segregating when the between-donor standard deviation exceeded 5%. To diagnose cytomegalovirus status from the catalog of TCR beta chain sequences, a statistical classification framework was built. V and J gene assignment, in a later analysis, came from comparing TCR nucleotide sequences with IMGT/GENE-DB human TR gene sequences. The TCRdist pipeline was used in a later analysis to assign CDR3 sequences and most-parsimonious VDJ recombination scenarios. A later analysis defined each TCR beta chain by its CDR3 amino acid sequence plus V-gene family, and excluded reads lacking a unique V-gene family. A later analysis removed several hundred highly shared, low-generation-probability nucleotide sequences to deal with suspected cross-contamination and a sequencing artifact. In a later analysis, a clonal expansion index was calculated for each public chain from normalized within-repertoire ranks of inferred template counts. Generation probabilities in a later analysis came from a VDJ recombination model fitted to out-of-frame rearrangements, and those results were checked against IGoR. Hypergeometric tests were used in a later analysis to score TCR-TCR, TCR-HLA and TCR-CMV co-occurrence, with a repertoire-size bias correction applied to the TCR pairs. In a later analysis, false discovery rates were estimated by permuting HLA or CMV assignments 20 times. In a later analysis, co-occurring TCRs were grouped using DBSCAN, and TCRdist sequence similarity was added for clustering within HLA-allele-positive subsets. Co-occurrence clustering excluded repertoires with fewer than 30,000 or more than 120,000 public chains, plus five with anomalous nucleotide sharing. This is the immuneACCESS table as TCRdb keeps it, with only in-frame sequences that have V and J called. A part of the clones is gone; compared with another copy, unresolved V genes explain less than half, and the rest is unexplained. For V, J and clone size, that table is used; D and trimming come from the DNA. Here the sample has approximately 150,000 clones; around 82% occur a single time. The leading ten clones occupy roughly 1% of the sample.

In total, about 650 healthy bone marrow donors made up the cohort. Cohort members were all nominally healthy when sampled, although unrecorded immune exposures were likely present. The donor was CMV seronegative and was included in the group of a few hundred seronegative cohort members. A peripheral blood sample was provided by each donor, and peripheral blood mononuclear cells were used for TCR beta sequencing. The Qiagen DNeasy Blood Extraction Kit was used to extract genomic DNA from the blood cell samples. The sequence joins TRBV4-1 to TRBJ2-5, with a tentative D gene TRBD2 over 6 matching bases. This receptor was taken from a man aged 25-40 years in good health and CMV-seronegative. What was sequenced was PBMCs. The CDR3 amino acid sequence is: CASSQEAGRETQYF. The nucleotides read TGCGCCAGCAGCCAAGAGGCGGGAAGGGAGACCCAGTACTTC.